This T cell receptor (beta chain) comes out of a study of T cell responses to AZD1222 COVID-19 vaccine. Whole-study results and caveats: Spike-wide coverage was observed for vaccine-associated CD4 TCRs, with dominant responses at 160-218 and 743-854.

This clone has a single count. Its antigen is unidentified. Sequencing used immunoSEQ multiplex PCR; TCRdb keeps in-frame clones, though not all of them. The table records about 30,000 clones, more than 85% of them present only once. V shed 5 bases and J shed 5 bases, with 19 bases lying between them. Germline V gene sequence: CDR1 SGHTA, CDR2 FQGNSA. There are 16 residues in the CDR3. The chain uses TRBV7-2 and TRBJ1-5; a possible D gene is TRBD1 (5 bases). This receptor was taken from an adult in good health. The sample consisted of peripheral blood, taken on day 0 of AZD1222 vaccination. CDR3 residues: CASSLLMGGSDQPQHF. Written as DNA, the CDR3 is TGTGCCAGCAGCCTTCTTATGGGGGGGTCGGATCAGCCCCAGCATTTT.